Presented here are 12 T cell receptor beta chains from one specimen sequenced in a study of long-term antiretroviral therapy in people with HIV. Researchers report immunoSEQ v3.0 was run at survey level. Sequenced by immunoSEQ multiplex PCR; TCRdb stores in-frame clones only, minus some. Here the sample spans roughly 17,000 clones, more than 85% being singletons. This sample comprised unsorted PBMCs, obtained 0.3 years after starting antiretroviral therapy. All receptors derive from a man aged 55-75 years with HIV.

The chain is built from TRBV5-1 and TRBJ2-5; D might be TRBD2 (5 bases). The CDR3 has 14 amino acids. V lost 4 bases and J 2 bases, leaving 12 bases between the germline ends. The germline V gene encodes CDR1 SGHRS and CDR2 YFSETQ. For the CDR3, the DNA is TGCGCCAGCAGCCCGTCGGGGATGCAAGAGACCCAGTACTTC. Translating it yields CASSPSGMQETQYF.

CDR3 nucleotide sequence: TGTGCCAGCAGCTTATACGTGGTGGGCAATTCACCCCTCCACTTT. Its protein is CASSLYVVGNSPLHF. The chain carries TRBV7-2 and TRBJ1-6; no firm D call. V lost 2 bases to trimming and J lost 7 bases, with 12 bases between them. Per germline, CDR1 SGHTA and CDR2 FQGNSA. CDR3 size: 15 residues.

The chain has TRBV4-3 and TRBJ1-3; 7 bases align to TRBD1. This CDR3 has 17 residues. V shed 4 bases and J 0 bases; nucleotides not matched to a gene: 9. The germline CDR1 and CDR2 sequences are LGHNA and YSLEER. This CDR3 reads CASSPQPTGRSGNTIYF. DNA of the CDR3: TGCGCCAGCAGCCCCCAGCCGACAGGGCGCTCTGGAAACACCATATATTTT.

The V call is TRBV5-1, the J call TRBJ2-1; TRBD2 agrees at 12 bases. Per the germline V gene, CDR1 is SGHRS and CDR2 is YFSETQ. This CDR3 is 15 amino acids long. J was trimmed by 12 bases and V by 4 bases; bases with no gene match: 11. The CDR3 DNA reads TGCGCCAGCAGCCTAAGGACTAGCGGGATTGAGCGGCAGTTCTTC. It encodes CASSLRTSGIERQFF.

The chain has TRBV5-1 and TRBJ2-3, with D maybe TRBD1 (6 bases). The CDR3 spans 15 residues. Trimming left V 0 bases short and J 4 bases short, with 12 bases between. Germline V lookup: CDR1 SGHRS, CDR2 YFSETQ. CDR3 loop: CASSLAIQGSDTQYF. The CDR3 bases are TGCGCCAGCAGCTTGGCCATACAGGGTTCAGATACGCAGTATTTT.

The genes are TRBV4-3 and TRBJ2-7; 9 positions match TRBD2. Germline V gene lookup returns CDR1 LGHNA and CDR2 YSLEER. V lost 2 bases to trimming and J lost 4 bases; unmatched junction nucleotides: 6. The CDR3 is 15 amino acids. The CDR3 coding sequence is TGCGCCAGCAGCCAAATCGGCGGGGGGGCATACGAGCAGTACTTC. Amino acid sequence: CASSQIGGGAYEQYF.

The chain links TRBV10-2 to TRBJ2-1; 13 nucleotides agree with TRBD2. Germline CDR1 reads WSHSY; CDR2 reads SAAADI. This CDR3 spans 17 amino acids. J was trimmed by 4 bases and V by 4 bases; bases with no gene match: 7. The CDR3 loop reads CASSGRTSGRPYNEQFF. The CDR3 DNA reads TGCGCCAGCAGTGGGAGGACTAGCGGGAGACCTTACAATGAGCAGTTCTTC.

For the CDR3, the DNA is TGTGCCAGCAGCGTCGGGTTCGGGGGCTACACCTTC. Translated: CASSVGFGGYTF. The chain couples TRBV9 to TRBJ1-2; no clear D gene. The CDR3 has 12 residues. V was shortened by 2 bases and J by 8 bases, with 10 bases between the two germline ends. Per germline, CDR1 SGDLS and CDR2 YYNGEE.

V usage is TRBV5-4 and J usage is TRBJ2-5; D perhaps matches TRBD2 (8 bases). The V gene's germline CDR1 is SGHNT and CDR2 YYREEE (reference sequence). CDR3 length equals 16 residues. The V and J ends lost 4 bases and 4 bases respectively, with 20 bases between them. This chain's CDR3 is CASSRGGVRGAETQYF. In nucleotides, the CDR3 is TGTGCCAGCAGCCGGGGGGGTGTCAGGGGGGCAGAGACCCAGTACTTC. Based on the CDR3 plus reference TRBV5-4 and TRBJ2-5, the full variable domain is ETGVTQSPTHLIKTRGQQVTLRCSSQSGHNTVSWYQQALGQGPQFIFQYYREEENGRGNFPPRFSGLQFPNYSSELNVNALELDDSALYLCASSRGGVRGAETQYFGPGTRLLVL.

V gene TRBV2 combines with J gene TRBJ2-3; D unclear. Germline CDR1 SNHLY, CDR2 FYNNEI. The CDR3 totals 12 residues. V was shortened by 3 bases and J by 4 bases, with 5 bases between the two germline ends. CDR3 bases: TGTGCCAGCAGTGATTTGGCAGATACGCAGTATTTT. Translating gives CASSDLADTQYF. The full variable domain, its missing parts supplied by reference TRBV2 and TRBJ2-3, is EPEVTQTPSHQVTQMGQEVILRCVPISNHLYFYWYRQILGQKVEFLVSFYNNEISEKSEIFDDQFSVERPDGSNFTLKIRSTKLEDSAMYFCASSDLADTQYFGPGTRLTVL.

This clone appeared a few times. The V and J genes are TRBV6-5 and TRBJ2-7; the D call may be TRBD1 or TRBD2 (5 bases each). V shed 8 bases and J shed 3 bases, with 14 bases lying between them. The germline gives CDR1 MNHEY, CDR2 SVGAGI. The CDR3 runs 13 residues. CDR3 DNA sequence: TGTGCCAGCGGCCGGGGCCGTTACTACGAGCAGTACTTC. Translating it yields CASGRGRYYEQYF.

For this clone: Other DNA sequences in the same sample also yield this CDR3. The rearrangement links TRBV5-1 to TRBJ2-3; 8 nucleotides agree with TRBD2. Trimming took 3 bases from V and 2 from J; bases not matched to a gene: 8. The CDR3 is 16 residues long. The germline V gene encodes CDR1 SGHRS and CDR2 YFSETQ. The CDR3 sequence is CASSSGAGAYTDTQYF. The CDR3 bases are TGCGCCAGCAGCTCGGGAGCGGGGGCGTACACAGATACGCAGTATTTT.